In this sample, the clone carrying this TCR beta chain turned up a few times. TCRdb redid the calling of the RT-PCR reads with MiXCR, one entry per CDR3 protein. The data contain 4,400 or so distinct CDR3 sequences, 34% of them singletons. V dropped 0 bases and J dropped 6; count of bases not matched to a gene: 5. This CDR3 has 17 amino acids. The germline V gene encodes CDR1 ENHRY and CDR2 SYGVKD. Specimen: memory CD4+ T cells from salivary gland. The sequence was collected from a female donor with primary Sjogren's syndrome. The chain recombines TRBV10-3 with TRBJ2-3, with 14 bases aligning to TRBD2. DNA for the CDR3: TGTGCCATCAGTGAGTCTCGGACTAGCGGGGGGCGTGATACGCAGTATTTT. Encoded protein: CAISESRTSGGRDTQYF.